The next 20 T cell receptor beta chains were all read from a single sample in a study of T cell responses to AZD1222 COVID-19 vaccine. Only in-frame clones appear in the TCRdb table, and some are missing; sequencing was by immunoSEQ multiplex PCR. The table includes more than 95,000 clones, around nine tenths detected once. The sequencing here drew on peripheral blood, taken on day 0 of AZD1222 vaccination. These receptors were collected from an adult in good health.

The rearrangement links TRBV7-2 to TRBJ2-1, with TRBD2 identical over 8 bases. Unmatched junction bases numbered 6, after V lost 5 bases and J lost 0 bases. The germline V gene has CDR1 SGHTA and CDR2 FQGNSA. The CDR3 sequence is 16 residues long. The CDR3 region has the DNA TGTGCCAGCAGCCCCGCGACTAGCGTCTCCTACAATGAGCAGTTCTTC. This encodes CASSPATSVSYNEQFF.

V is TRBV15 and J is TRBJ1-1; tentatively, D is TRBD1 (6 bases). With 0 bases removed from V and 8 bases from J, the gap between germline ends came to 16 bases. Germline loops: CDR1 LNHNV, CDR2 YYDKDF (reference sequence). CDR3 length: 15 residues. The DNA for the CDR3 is TGTGCCACCAGCAGAGATTCAGGACCCGGGACAGAAGCTTTCTTT. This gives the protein CATSRDSGPGTEAFF.

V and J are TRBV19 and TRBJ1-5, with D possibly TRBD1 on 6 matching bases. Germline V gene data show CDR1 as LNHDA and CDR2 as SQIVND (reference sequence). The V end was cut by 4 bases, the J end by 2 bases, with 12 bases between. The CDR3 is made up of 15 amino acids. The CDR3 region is CASSRPGVGNQPQHF. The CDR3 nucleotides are TGTGCCAGTAGTAGGCCAGGGGTCGGCAATCAGCCCCAGCATTTT.

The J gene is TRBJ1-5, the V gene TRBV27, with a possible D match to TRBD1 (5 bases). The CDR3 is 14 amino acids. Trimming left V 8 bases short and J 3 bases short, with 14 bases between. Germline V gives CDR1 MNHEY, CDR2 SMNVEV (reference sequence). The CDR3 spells CASARDSFNQPQHF. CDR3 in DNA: TGTGCCAGCGCCAGAGACAGCTTCAATCAGCCCCAGCATTTT.

CDR3 bases: TGTGCCAGCAGCTTAGGGCAAGGGGGCTTTGGTGAAGCTTTCTTT. Translation gives CASSLGQGGFGEAFF. The V call is TRBV7-2, the J call TRBJ1-1; 7 nucleotides agree with TRBD1. Trimming removed 1 base from V and 7 bases from J; junction bases left unmatched: 9. The CDR3 totals 15 residues. Germline CDR1 reads SGHTA; CDR2 reads FQGNSA.

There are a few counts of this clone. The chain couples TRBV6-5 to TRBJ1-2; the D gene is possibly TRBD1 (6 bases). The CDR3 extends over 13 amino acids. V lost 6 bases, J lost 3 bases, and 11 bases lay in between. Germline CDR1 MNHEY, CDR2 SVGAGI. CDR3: CASRKTGYYGYTF. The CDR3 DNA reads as TGTGCCAGCAGAAAGACAGGCTACTATGGCTACACCTTC.

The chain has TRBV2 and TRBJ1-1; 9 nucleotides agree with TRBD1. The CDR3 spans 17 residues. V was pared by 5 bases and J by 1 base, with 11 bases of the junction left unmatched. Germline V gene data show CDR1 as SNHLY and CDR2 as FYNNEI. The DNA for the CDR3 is TGTGCCAGCAGTCCCGACAGGGGGTTAGTTGGGAACACTGAAGCTTTCTTT. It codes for CASSPDRGLVGNTEAFF.

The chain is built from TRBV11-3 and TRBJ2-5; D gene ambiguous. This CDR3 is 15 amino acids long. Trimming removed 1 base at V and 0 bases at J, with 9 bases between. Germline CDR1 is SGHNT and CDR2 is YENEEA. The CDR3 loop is CASSLGRENQETQYF. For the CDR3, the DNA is TGTGCCAGCAGCTTAGGGCGAGAAAACCAAGAGACCCAGTACTTC.

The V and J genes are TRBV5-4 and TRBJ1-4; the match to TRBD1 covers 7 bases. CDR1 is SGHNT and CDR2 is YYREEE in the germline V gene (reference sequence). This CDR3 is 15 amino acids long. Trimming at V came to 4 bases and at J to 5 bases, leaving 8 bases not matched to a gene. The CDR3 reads CASSPGQTINEKLFF. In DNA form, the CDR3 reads TGTGCCAGCAGCCCGGGACAGACGATAAATGAAAAACTGTTTTTT.

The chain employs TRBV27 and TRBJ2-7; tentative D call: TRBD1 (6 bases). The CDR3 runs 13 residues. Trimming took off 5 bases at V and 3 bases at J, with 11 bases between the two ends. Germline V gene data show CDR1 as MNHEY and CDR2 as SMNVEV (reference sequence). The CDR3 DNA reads TGTGCCAGCAGTATACAGGGTTTCTACGAGCAGTACTTC. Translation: CASSIQGFYEQYF.

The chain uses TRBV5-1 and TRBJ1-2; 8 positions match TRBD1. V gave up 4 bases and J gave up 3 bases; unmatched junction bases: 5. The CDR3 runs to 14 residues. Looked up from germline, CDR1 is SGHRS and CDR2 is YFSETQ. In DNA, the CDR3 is TGCGCCAGCAGCCCTGGACAGGGAGACTATGGCTACACCTTC. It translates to CASSPGQGDYGYTF.

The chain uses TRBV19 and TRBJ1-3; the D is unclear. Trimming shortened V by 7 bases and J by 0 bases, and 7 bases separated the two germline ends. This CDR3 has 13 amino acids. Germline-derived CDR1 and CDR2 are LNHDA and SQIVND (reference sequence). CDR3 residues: CASIRSSGNTIYF. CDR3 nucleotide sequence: TGTGCCAGTATCAGGAGCTCTGGAAACACCATATATTTT.

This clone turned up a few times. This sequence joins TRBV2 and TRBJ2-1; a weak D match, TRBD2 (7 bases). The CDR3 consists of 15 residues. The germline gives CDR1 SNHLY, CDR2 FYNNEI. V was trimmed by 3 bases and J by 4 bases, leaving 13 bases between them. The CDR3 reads CASSDNGGPYNEQFF. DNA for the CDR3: TGTGCCAGCAGTGATAACGGGGGGCCATACAATGAGCAGTTCTTC.

The CDR3 protein is CASSSYSKELFF. DNA of the CDR3: TGTGCCAGCAGTTCCTATTCGAAAGAACTGTTTTTT. J is TRBJ1-4 and V is TRBV27, with D unclear. The V end was cut by 4 bases, the J end by 12 bases, with 12 bases between. This CDR3 is built from 12 residues. Germline CDR1 is MNHEY and CDR2 is SMNVEV (reference sequence).

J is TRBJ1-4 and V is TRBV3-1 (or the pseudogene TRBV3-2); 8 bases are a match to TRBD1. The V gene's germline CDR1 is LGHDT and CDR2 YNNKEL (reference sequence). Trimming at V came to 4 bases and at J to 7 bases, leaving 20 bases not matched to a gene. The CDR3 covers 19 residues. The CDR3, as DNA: TGTGCCAGCAGCCTAGGGACAGGCGCCCCGTCAGGGAATAGTGAAAAACTGTTTTTT. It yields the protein CASSLGTGAPSGNSEKLFF.

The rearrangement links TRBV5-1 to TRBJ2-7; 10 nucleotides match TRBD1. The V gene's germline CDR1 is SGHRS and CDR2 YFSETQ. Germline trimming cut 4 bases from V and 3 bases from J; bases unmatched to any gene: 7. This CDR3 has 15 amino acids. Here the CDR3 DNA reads TGCGCCAGCAGCCCCCTAGGGACAGGGGTCTACGAGCAGTACTTC. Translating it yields CASSPLGTGVYEQYF.

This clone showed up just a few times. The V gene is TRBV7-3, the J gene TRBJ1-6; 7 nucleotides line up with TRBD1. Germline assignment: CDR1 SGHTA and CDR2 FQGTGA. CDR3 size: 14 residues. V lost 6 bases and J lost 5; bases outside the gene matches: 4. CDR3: CASRLGQHNSPLHF. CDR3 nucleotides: TGTGCCAGCAGATTGGGACAGCATAATTCACCCCTCCACTTT.

Here the CDR3 reads CASTGPGKETQYF. CDR3 DNA: TGTGCCAGCACCGGTCCGGGAAAAGAGACCCAGTACTTC. The rearrangement uses TRBV6-5 and TRBJ2-5; D perhaps matches TRBD2 (5 bases). V lost 7 bases to trimming and J lost 3 bases, with 12 bases between them. The CDR3 totals 13 residues. Germline CDR1 MNHEY, CDR2 SVGAGI.

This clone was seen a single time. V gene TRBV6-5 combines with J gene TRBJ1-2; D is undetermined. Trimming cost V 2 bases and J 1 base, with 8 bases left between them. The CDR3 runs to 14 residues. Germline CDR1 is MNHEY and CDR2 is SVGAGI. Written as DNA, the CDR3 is TGTGCCAGCAGTTACGCCACAGTTAACTATGGCTACACCTTC. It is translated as CASSYATVNYGYTF.

CDR3 in DNA: TGTGCCAGCAGCTTAGGCCCTGGTGGGGACAGAGACTACGAGCAGTACTTC. It specifies CASSLGPGGDRDYEQYF. The chain recombines TRBV7-9 with TRBJ2-7; TRBD1 aligns across 7 bases. The J segment lost 3 bases and the V segment lost 1 base, leaving 12 bases of the junction unmatched. Germline CDR1 is SEHNR and CDR2 is FQNEAQ (reference sequence). This CDR3 region has 17 residues.